The 7 T cell receptor beta chains below were found in one sample sequenced in a study of blood T cell repertoires in COVID-19 (dated by TCRdb to 2019 to 2021). To prepare the library, the immunoSEQ multiplex PCR assay was applied. Held by TCRdb, this immuneACCESS table contains in-frame sequences only and omits some clones. Under half of the omission traces to an unresolved V gene where checked; the cause of the rest is unknown. This sample is represented by 300,000 to 450,000 clones; 70% to 90% of them were singletons. Together, the top ten hold around 1.9% of the sample. Material for sequencing was PBMCs or T cells enriched from blood (not recorded which). These receptors were collected from a man in his forties in a cohort exposed to, infected with or recovered from COVID-19 (not recorded which).

This clone was picked up one time. J is TRBJ2-7 and V is TRBV4-1; TRBD2 aligns across 9 bases. Germline values: CDR1 MGHRA, CDR2 YSYEKL. The junction had 6 bases not matched to a gene; V was cut back by 0 bases and J by 0 bases. CDR3 length: 17 residues. CDR3 loop: CASSQDRGSGSSYEQYF. The DNA of the CDR3 is TGCGCCAGCAGCCAAGATCGGGGTAGCGGGAGCTCCTACGAGCAGTACTTC.

The chain combines TRBV5-1 with TRBJ1-1; D unclear. From germline, CDR1 is SGHRS and CDR2 YFSETQ. The CDR3 extends over 15 amino acids. V shed 5 bases and J shed 1 base, with 15 bases lying between them. The DNA for the CDR3 is TGCGCCAGCAGACATGAACCACAGAGGAACACTGAAGCTTTCTTT. It is translated as CASRHEPQRNTEAFF.

V and J are TRBV7-2 and TRBJ1-1; TRBD1 matches 8 bases. Germline V gene sequence: CDR1 SGHTA, CDR2 FQGNSA. V lost 2 bases, J lost 4 bases, and 3 bases stayed unmatched. The CDR3 length is 14 residues. The CDR3 nucleotides read TGTGCCAGCAGCTTACCAGACAGGGGCACTGAAGCTTTCTTT. It is translated as CASSLPDRGTEAFF.

Here the CDR3 DNA reads TGTGCCAGCAGTTTACAGGGGGCGCATCCCTATGGCTACACCTTC. Its translation is CASSLQGAHPYGYTF. The chain uses TRBV28 and TRBJ1-2; 8 bases match TRBD1. CDR1 and CDR2 from the germline V gene are MDHEN and SYDVKM. CDR3 length equals 15 residues. V dropped 2 bases and J dropped 4; count of bases not matched to a gene: 6.

The chain recombines TRBV2 with TRBJ2-7, with D unclear. The V end was cut by 7 bases, the J end by 7 bases, with 17 bases between. Germline values: CDR1 SNHLY, CDR2 FYNNEI. There are 13 residues in the CDR3. As DNA, the CDR3 is TGTGCCAGCAAGGAGTTCACCCCTCGGGAGCAGTACTTC. Its translation: CASKEFTPREQYF.

V gene TRBV5-1 combines with J gene TRBJ2-2, with TRBD2 identical over 8 bases. Trimming at V came to 1 base and at J to 6 bases, leaving 5 bases not matched to a gene. Germline CDR1 and CDR2: SGHRS and YFSETQ. CDR3 length equals 15 residues. The CDR3 loop reads CASSLTGGPSGELFF. CDR3 coding DNA: TGCGCCAGCAGCTTGACGGGAGGGCCCTCCGGGGAGCTGTTTTTT.

V is TRBV30 and J is TRBJ2-7, with D tentatively TRBD2 (6 bases). Trimming shortened V by 5 bases and J by 1 base, and 15 bases separated the two germline ends. This CDR3 region has 14 residues. Germline CDR1 reads GTSNPN; CDR2 reads SVGIG (reference sequence). CDR3 coding DNA: TGTGCCTGGGCCGCTAGCGTACATTCCTACGAGCAGTACTTC. Translation: CAWAASVHSYEQYF.